These 30 T cell receptor beta chains were all obtained from the same sample, sequenced in a study of blood T cell repertoires in COVID-19. TCRdb's table, derived via immunoSEQ multiplex PCR, lists solely in-frame clones and lacks some. Counted here are around 54,000 clones, 90% occurring once; the ten biggest clones make up around 3%. Input material: peripheral blood. Receptor source: a human donor in a cohort sampled during active COVID-19.

V and J are TRBV7-9 and TRBJ2-2, with D maybe TRBD1 (6 bases). Looked up from germline, CDR1 is SEHNR and CDR2 is FQNEAQ (reference sequence). This CDR3 is built from 14 residues. Trimming cost V 1 base and J 5 bases, with 8 bases left between them. The DNA for the CDR3 is TGTGCCAGCAGCTTAGTCGGGACAACCGGGGAGCTGTTTTTT. It translates to CASSLVGTTGELFF.

This clone was seen a single time. The J gene is TRBJ2-1, the V gene TRBV24-1, with D possibly matching TRBD2 (6 bases). The CDR3 extends over 13 amino acids. Trimming removed 6 bases from V and 6 bases from J, with 11 bases in between. The germline gives CDR1 KGHDR, CDR2 SFDVKD. CDR3 in DNA: TGTGCCACCAGTCAAACTAGCATCAATGAGCAGTTCTTC. As protein: CATSQTSINEQFF.

V is TRBV5-1 and J is TRBJ2-3, with a possible D match to TRBD2 (5 bases). This CDR3 has 15 amino acids. Germline-derived CDR1 and CDR2 are SGHRS and YFSETQ. V lost 4 bases to trimming and J lost 3 bases, with 15 bases between them. This chain's CDR3 is CASSLSLDGTDTQYF. In DNA, the CDR3 is TGCGCCAGCAGCCTATCACTAGACGGAACAGATACGCAGTATTTT.

This clone has a single count. J is TRBJ2-7 and V is TRBV10-3; 8 bases align to TRBD2. The V gene's germline CDR1 is ENHRY and CDR2 SYGVKD. V was pared by 0 bases and J by 4 bases, with 2 bases of the junction left unmatched. The CDR3 covers 14 residues. In DNA, the CDR3 is TGTGCCATCAGTGAGTCGACGGGAGGGTACGAGCAGTACTTC. Amino acid sequence: CAISESTGGYEQYF.

The V and J genes are TRBV6-4 and TRBJ2-3, with 8 bases aligning to TRBD2. J gave up 0 bases and V 5 bases, and 10 bases lay outside the gene matches. The germline V gene encodes CDR1 MRHNA and CDR2 SNTAGT. The CDR3 length is 17 residues. The CDR3: CASSRSGKAWSTDTQYF. For the CDR3, the DNA is TGTGCCAGCAGTCGTAGCGGGAAGGCTTGGAGCACAGATACGCAGTATTTT.

V usage is TRBV5-5 and J usage is TRBJ2-7, with 9 bases identical to TRBD2. CDR3 length: 15 residues. J was trimmed by 7 bases and V by 2 bases; bases with no gene match: 10. Per germline, CDR1 SGHKS and CDR2 YYEKEE (reference sequence). This CDR3 is CASSFFGGRAYEQYF. DNA for the CDR3: TGTGCCAGCAGCTTTTTCGGCGGGAGGGCGTATGAGCAGTACTTC.

The chain joins TRBV19 to TRBJ2-1; D is possibly TRBD1 (5 bases). Per germline, CDR1 LNHDA and CDR2 SQIVND (reference sequence). The CDR3 has 15 amino acids. Deletions cut 10 bases from V and 6 bases from J, with 22 bases between. CDR3 residues: CATDIPGKGLNEQFF. The CDR3 region has the DNA TGTGCCACCGACATCCCAGGGAAAGGTCTCAATGAGCAGTTCTTC.

The rearrangement joins TRBV2 to TRBJ1-1, with D perhaps TRBD1 (5 bases). V was trimmed by 7 bases and J by 1 base, leaving 10 bases between them. There are 13 residues in the CDR3. Germline loops: CDR1 SNHLY, CDR2 FYNNEI. CDR3 region: CASTYDRNTEAFF. CDR3 DNA: TGTGCCAGCACTTACGACAGGAACACTGAAGCTTTCTTT.

The V gene is TRBV7-2, the J gene TRBJ2-1; possibly TRBD2 for D (5 bases). V was cut by 5 bases and J by 5 bases, with 13 bases left in between. CDR1 and CDR2 (germline): SGHTA, FQGNSA. The CDR3 extends over 14 amino acids. The CDR3 is CASSPSLRDNEQFF. Here the CDR3 DNA reads TGTGCCAGCAGCCCCTCGTTGCGGGACAATGAGCAGTTCTTC.

This rearrangement joins TRBV6-5 to TRBJ1-1; 7 bases match TRBD1. This CDR3 region has 13 residues. CDR1 and CDR2 from the germline V gene are MNHEY and SVGAGI. V gave up 7 bases and J gave up 3 bases; unmatched junction bases: 5. The CDR3 DNA is TGTGCCAGCACCGAACAGGGGTACACTGAAGCTTTCTTT. Its translation is CASTEQGYTEAFF.

The V gene is TRBV1, the J gene TRBJ2-4; TRBD2, the D gene given by the table, was not confirmed from the DNA. TRBV1 is a recognized pseudogene. This CDR3 is built from 20 residues. DNA of the CDR3: TGCACCAGCAGCCAAGATATCGTCGGACTAGCGGGAGAGGCCAAAAACATTCAGTACTTC. It specifies CTSSQDIVGLAGEAKNIQYF.

This clone showed up just a few times. The rearrangement joins TRBV9 to TRBJ1-2; D gene unclear. CDR1 SGDLS and CDR2 YYNGEE come from the germline V gene. The CDR3 length is 13 residues. The V and J ends lost 1 base and 2 bases respectively, with 6 bases between them. The CDR3 spells CASSVTENYGYTF. CDR3 in DNA: TGTGCCAGCAGCGTAACAGAAAACTATGGCTACACCTTC.

This chain links TRBV13 with TRBJ2-7, with 7 bases matching TRBD1. V trimming: 2 bases; J trimming: 7 bases; junction bases outside the gene matches: 5. The CDR3 is 13 amino acids. CDR1 PRHDT and CDR2 FYEKMQ come from the germline V gene (reference sequence). The CDR3 spells CASSLRGGREQYF. The CDR3 DNA reads TGTGCCAGCAGCTTAAGAGGGGGCCGGGAGCAGTACTTC.

The CDR3 DNA is TGTGCCAGTACCGAGGGACAGGGCAAAAACATTCAGTACTTC. It encodes CASTEGQGKNIQYF. The chain combines TRBV19 with TRBJ2-4; TRBD1 aligns across 9 bases. Germline V gene sequence: CDR1 LNHDA, CDR2 SQIVND (reference sequence). The V segment lost 7 bases and the J segment 3 bases; nucleotides outside the gene matches: 4. The CDR3 runs to 14 residues.

This clone showed up just a few times. The chain carries TRBV19 and TRBJ1-5; 8 bases agree with TRBD1. Germline V CDR1 and CDR2: LNHDA, SQIVND (reference sequence). Unmatched junction bases numbered 5, after V lost 4 bases and J lost 6 bases. The CDR3 is made up of 14 amino acids. CDR3 nucleotide sequence: TGTGCCAGTAGTACTGGACAGGGAGGTCAGCCCCAGCATTTT. Its protein product is CASSTGQGGQPQHF.

The rearrangement joins TRBV28 to TRBJ2-7; D might be TRBD2 (5 bases). The V end lost 7 bases, the J end lost 2 bases, and 9 bases lay between the germline ends. Germline V gene data show CDR1 as MDHEN and CDR2 as SYDVKM. CDR3 length: 12 residues. CDR3 sequence: CASTSGAYEQYF. The CDR3, as DNA: TGTGCCAGCACATCCGGGGCCTACGAGCAGTACTTC.

The V and J genes are TRBV10-3 and TRBJ1-3; TRBD1 might be the D (6 bases). This CDR3 spans 17 amino acids. Germline-derived CDR1 and CDR2 are ENHRY and SYGVKD. V was shortened by 7 bases and J by 0 bases, with 19 bases between the two germline ends. The CDR3 region is CAINEEQQGYSGNTIYF. DNA of the CDR3: TGTGCCATCAACGAAGAACAACAGGGTTACTCTGGAAACACCATATATTTT.

This chain connects TRBV12-3 or TRBV12-4 to TRBJ1-3; D uncertain. The CDR3 extends over 13 amino acids. With 6 bases removed from V and 0 bases from J, the gap between germline ends came to 6 bases. For the CDR3, the DNA is TGTGCCAGCAGGGGGAGCTCTGGAAACACCATATATTTT. Amino acids: CASRGSSGNTIYF.

This clone was detected only a few times. This chain connects TRBV5-4 to TRBJ2-1; the match to TRBD2 covers 13 bases. This CDR3 spans 15 amino acids. The germline gives CDR1 SGHNT, CDR2 YYREEE (reference sequence). After removal of 4 bases from V and 13 bases from J, the junction contained 11 bases not matched to a gene. The CDR3 sequence: CASSQGLAGQMDQFF. The CDR3 nucleotides are TGTGCCAGCAGCCAGGGACTAGCGGGGCAGATGGATCAGTTCTTC.

The J gene is TRBJ2-5, the V gene TRBV5-1, with 8 bases aligning to TRBD1. V gave up 4 bases and J gave up 1 base; unmatched junction bases: 3. Germline-derived CDR1 and CDR2 are SGHRS and YFSETQ. The CDR3 is made up of 14 amino acids. This CDR3 reads CASSPGQGQETQYF. The CDR3 DNA reads TGCGCCAGCAGCCCTGGACAGGGCCAAGAGACCCAGTACTTC.

The V gene is TRBV27, the J gene TRBJ2-3, with 11 bases aligning to TRBD2. The length of the CDR3 is 17 residues. In germline, CDR1 is MNHEY, CDR2 SMNVEV (reference sequence). With 4 bases clipped from V and 3 bases from J, the junction kept 9 bases outside the gene matches. In nucleotides, the CDR3 is TGTGCCAGCAGTTCATCGGGACTAGCGGCCTTGACAGATACGCAGTATTTT. Encoded protein: CASSSSGLAALTDTQYF.

The rearrangement uses TRBV20-1 and TRBJ1-5, with a possible D match to TRBD1 (5 bases). CDR3 size: 13 residues. Germline V CDR1 and CDR2: DFQATT, SNEGSKA (reference sequence). With 3 bases removed from V and 3 bases from J, the gap between germline ends came to 9 bases. CDR3 sequence (DNA): TGCAGTGCTAGTTCCAGGGACAATCAGCCCCAGCATTTT. Translation: CSASSRDNQPQHF.

J is TRBJ1-4 and V is TRBV6-5; D remains unclear. The V gene's germline CDR1 is MNHEY and CDR2 SVGAGI. With 0 bases removed from V and 13 bases from J, the gap between germline ends came to 15 bases. This CDR3 has 14 amino acids. The CDR3 nucleotides are TGTGCCAGCAGTTACTCCCGGCGGGAACCCCGACTGTTTTTT. Its protein is CASSYSRREPRLFF.

The rearrangement links TRBV12-3 or TRBV12-4 to TRBJ1-3; D is unresolved. There are 12 residues in the CDR3. V gave up 2 bases and J gave up 5 bases, with 4 bases separating them. The CDR3 protein is CASSLSRNTIYF. The CDR3 region has the DNA TGTGCCAGCAGTTTATCTCGAAACACCATATATTTT.

The chain combines TRBV7-8 with TRBJ2-7; TRBD2 matches at 8 bases. V trimming: 0 bases; J trimming: 4 bases; junction bases outside the gene matches: 11. The CDR3 length is 17 residues. Germline CDR1 reads SGHVS; CDR2 reads FQNEAQ. CDR3 sequence: CASSLADGGVVGYEQYF. The CDR3 nucleotides are TGTGCCAGCAGCTTAGCGGACGGGGGGGTCGTAGGGTACGAGCAGTACTTC.

The rearrangement uses TRBV18 and TRBJ2-1; TRBD2 matches at 10 bases. In germline, CDR1 is KGHSH, CDR2 LQKENI. After removal of 1 base from V and 3 bases from J, the junction contained 0 bases not matched to a gene. CDR3 length: 15 amino acids. The CDR3, as DNA: TGTGCCAGCTCACCACTAGCGGGAGGCTACAATGAGCAGTTCTTC. Residues: CASSPLAGGYNEQFF.

The V gene is TRBV29-1, the J gene TRBJ2-1, with a weak D call TRBD2 (5 bases). The germline CDR1 and CDR2 sequences are SQVTM and ANQGSEA. The length of the CDR3 is 15 residues. Trimming took off 0 bases at V and 2 bases at J, with 11 bases between the two ends. CDR3 bases: TGCAGCGTTGAAGAGGGTGGGAGACCCTACAATGAGCAGTTCTTC. Translation: CSVEEGGRPYNEQFF.

The chain carries TRBV30 and TRBJ1-1; no firm D call. With 0 bases removed from V and 4 bases from J, the gap between germline ends came to 12 bases. The CDR3 has 14 amino acids. Germline assignment: CDR1 GTSNPN and CDR2 SVGIG (reference sequence). CDR3 region: CAWSVVGPGTEAFF. The CDR3 nucleotides are TGTGCCTGGAGTGTCGTGGGTCCGGGCACTGAAGCTTTCTTT.

The chain joins TRBV12-3 or TRBV12-4 to TRBJ1-2; possibly TRBD1 for D (6 bases). This CDR3 contains 13 residues. V was shortened by 7 bases and J by 2 bases, with 11 bases between the two germline ends. CDR3 nucleotide sequence: TGTGCCAGCACTAGGGACACAAACTATGGCTACACCTTC. Its translation: CASTRDTNYGYTF.

The rearrangement joins TRBV28 to TRBJ2-4; possible D gene TRBD1, 6 bases. The CDR3 is 16 residues long. V was pared by 5 bases and J by 0 bases, with 14 bases between. The germline CDR1 and CDR2 sequences are MDHEN and SYDVKM. In nucleotides, the CDR3 is TGTGCCAGCAGTCCGCCGGACAGCTTAGCCAAAAACATTCAGTACTTC. Translating gives CASSPPDSLAKNIQYF.